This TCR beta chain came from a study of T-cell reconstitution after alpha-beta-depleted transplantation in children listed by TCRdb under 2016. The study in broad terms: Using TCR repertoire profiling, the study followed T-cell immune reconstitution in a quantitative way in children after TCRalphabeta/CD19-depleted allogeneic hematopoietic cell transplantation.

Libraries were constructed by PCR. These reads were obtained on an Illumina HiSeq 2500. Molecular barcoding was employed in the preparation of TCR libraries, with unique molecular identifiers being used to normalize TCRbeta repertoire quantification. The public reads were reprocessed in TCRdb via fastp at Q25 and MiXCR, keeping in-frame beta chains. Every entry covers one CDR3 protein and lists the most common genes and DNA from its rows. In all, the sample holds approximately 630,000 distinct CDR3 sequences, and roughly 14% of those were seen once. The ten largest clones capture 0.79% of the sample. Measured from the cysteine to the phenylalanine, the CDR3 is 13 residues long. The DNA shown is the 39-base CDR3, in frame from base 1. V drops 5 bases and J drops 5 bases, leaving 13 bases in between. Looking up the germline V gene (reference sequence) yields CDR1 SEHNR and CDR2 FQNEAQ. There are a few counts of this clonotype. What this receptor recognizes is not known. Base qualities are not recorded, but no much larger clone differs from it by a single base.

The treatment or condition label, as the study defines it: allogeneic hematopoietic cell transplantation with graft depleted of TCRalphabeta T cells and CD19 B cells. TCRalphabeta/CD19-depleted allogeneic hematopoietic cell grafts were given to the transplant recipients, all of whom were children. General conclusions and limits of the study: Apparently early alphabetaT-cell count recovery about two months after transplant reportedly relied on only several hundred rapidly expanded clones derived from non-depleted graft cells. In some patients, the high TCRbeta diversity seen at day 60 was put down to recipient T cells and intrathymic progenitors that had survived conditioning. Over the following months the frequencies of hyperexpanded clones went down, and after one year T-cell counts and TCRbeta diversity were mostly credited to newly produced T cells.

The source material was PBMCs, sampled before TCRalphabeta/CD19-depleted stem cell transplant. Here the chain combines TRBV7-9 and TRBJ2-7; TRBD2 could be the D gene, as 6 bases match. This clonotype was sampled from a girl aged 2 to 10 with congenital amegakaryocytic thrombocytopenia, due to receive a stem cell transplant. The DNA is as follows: TGTGCCAGCAGCCTTCAGGGAGGCGACGAGCAGTACTTC. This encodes CASSLQGGDEQYF.